Sequencing of this TCR beta chain was carried out in a study of cytomegalovirus exposure and HLA in healthy donors (dated by TCRdb to between 2016 and 2019). Concerning the study at large: In an earlier analysis of roughly 500 of the donors, about 260 Gb of sequence data and 90 million to 130 million unique TCR beta sequences from approximately 180 million T cells were reported. Approximately 310 gigabases of sequencing data and 70 million to 100 million unique TCR sequences were included in an early release covering under 650 HLA-typed donors. Among the approximately 400 genotyped donors, approximately 76% belonged to the genetic ancestry cluster associated with self-reported Caucasian donors. The aim of the study was to test whether cataloging public T cell receptors could identify signatures of past pathogen exposure. The study profiled the T cell repertoires of under 700 subjects by immunosequencing and related them to cytomegalovirus serostatus. In addition to the first cohort of 650 to 800 subjects, a separate validation cohort of 100 to 150 different subjects was used. High-throughput TCR immunosequencing, statistical association of individual TCRs with disease status, and machine learning were combined to predict cytomegalovirus infection status. A later analysis re-examined previously published TCR beta repertoires from about 700 donors and added high-resolution HLA genotyping to investigate patterns of TCR occurrence. The later analysis used no new phenotypic data to find candidate immune exposures, relying instead on TCR beta sequences and their occurrence across donors. To decide whether each TCR beta V gene segment behaved as functional or pseudogenic, an earlier analysis of several hundred of the donors relied on high-throughput TCR beta sequencing. Donor age, sex, ethnicity and CMV serostatus were collected together with the repertoire data. Genome-wide SNP genotypes for about 55% of the roughly 670 donors were used in a later genetic analysis, which treated that subset as a discovery cohort. All discovery cohort repertoires had been generated on a single sequencing platform. Both class I and class II loci were covered by HLA typing, at four-digit resolution. Typing coverage varied by locus: roughly 629-630 donors for A, B, C, DRB1 and DQB1; approximately 560 for DQA1; about 590 for DPA1; 400 to 480 for DPB1. Roughly five DR-DQ haplotypes were handled as single units for association and clustering because linkage in the cohort was strong. Among some 400 genotyped donors of the cohort, an average of about 240,000 unique TCR beta nucleotide sequences were sequenced per donor, 15% to 20% of them non-productive.

Results and caveats for the whole study, not just this receptor: Compared with the 666-donor mean, donors in an Asian-associated ancestry cluster had fewer N-insertions in productive TCRs, according to a later genetic analysis. Because HLA typing was missing for some donors at each locus, association tests included only the typed subset. A cluster of highly shared sequence variants was judged likely to be a technical artifact of the sequencing pipeline. The authors suggested that the approach could potentially be extended to other disease states and immunological phenotypes. An earlier analysis of around 600 of the donors showed that most TCR beta V segments appeared in productive rearrangements either about 90% or about 30% of the time, which broadly matched IMGT annotations. A later genetic analysis associated a missense DCLRE1C variant with V-gene and J-gene trimming of TCR beta chains, and an independent cohort replicated the association. The earlier analysis of some 540 of the donors excluded roughly 16 rarely observed V segments, including chromosome 9 orphons, because counts were too low. A later analysis reported that several top co-occurrence clusters appeared linked to parvovirus B19, influenza, CMV and Epstein-Barr virus. A few of the identified cytomegalovirus-associated TCR beta chains were confirmed in vitro to be specific for cytomegalovirus antigens. A total of fewer than 200 TCR beta chains were listed by the study as associated with cytomegalovirus. Only TCR beta chains were sequenced in this cohort, and the absence of alpha or paired-chain data limited detectable features. Correlated functional status among segregating V segments might be attributable to linkage disequilibrium, but an unknown experimental factor could not be ruled out. A later analysis associated 16,951 TCR beta sequences with specific HLA alleles at a false discovery rate of 0.05. The classifier was reported to diagnose cytomegalovirus status with high specificity and sensitivity in both the original cohort and the validation cohort. When HLA alleles, especially DR and DQ, strongly co-occurred, attributing TCR associations to individual alleles was difficult. The only immune exposure information available for the cohort was CMV serostatus. In a later analysis, most CMV-associated TCR beta chains were found to appear HLA-restricted, with HLA associations seemingly driven largely by CMV exposure. A later analysis found that HLA-associated TCR beta chains were more clonally expanded and had lower generation probabilities than equally common non-associated chains. In a later analysis, the rate of TCR association differed among HLA loci, with DRB1 alleles having the most associated TCRs and HLA-C alleles having the fewest. Most TCR sequences were seen in very few donors, while some public TCRs were found in many individuals. The presence/absence analyses assumed that sequencing depth was roughly uniform across donors, and that assumption may not be true. The 87-base-pair reads could not distinguish some IMGT-functional V segments, including TRBV6-2 and TRBV6-3, so those segments were excluded. A further reported finding was that TCR beta sequences accurately predicted the HLA-A and HLA-B alleles for most subjects in the first cohort.

Library preparation was by the immunoSEQ multiplex PCR assay. For the multiplex PCR, a mixture combining 60 forward primers for TCR Vbeta segments and 13 reverse primers for TCR Jbeta segments was used. A multiplex PCR assay on genomic DNA amplified the CDR3 region of rearranged TCR beta genes. The Illumina HiSeq System was used to sequence the amplified TCR beta libraries as 87-base-pair reads. As for how the authors treated the data: In a later analysis, roughly 80 million unique TCR beta chains were counted across the approximately 640 repertoires, and around 10 million of these chains were shared by at least two donors. Raw reads were error-corrected and collapsed into unique sequences by a nearest-neighbor algorithm in which closely related sequences were merged to remove PCR and sequencing errors. To assign V, D and J gene segments, CDR3 sequences were aligned to IMGT reference sequences. For a sequence to be retained, at least a six-nucleotide match to both a V gene segment and a J gene segment was required. A rearrangement was called productive if the CDR3 had no stop codons and remained in frame with V and J, and every other rearrangement was called non-productive. CDR3 was defined according to IMGT convention as the region running from the second conserved V-encoded cysteine to the conserved J-encoded phenylalanine. The earlier analysis of about 610 of the donors excluded any sequence lacking an unambiguous match to a single V gene segment. An earlier analysis of around 600 of the donors classified V segments as functional when productive rearrangements were above 56.7% and as segregating when the standard deviation between donors was above 5%. A statistical classification framework was built for diagnosing cytomegalovirus status from the catalog of TCR beta chain sequences. V and J gene assignment, in a later analysis, came from comparing TCR nucleotide sequences with IMGT/GENE-DB human TR gene sequences. The TCRdist pipeline was used in a later analysis to assign CDR3 sequences and most-parsimonious VDJ recombination scenarios. In a later analysis, each TCR beta chain was defined by its CDR3 amino acid sequence together with its V-gene family, and reads lacking a unique V-gene family were excluded. In a later analysis, approximately 590 highly shared, low-generation-probability nucleotide sequences were removed to address suspected cross-contamination and a sequencing artifact. For each public chain, a later analysis derived a clonal expansion index from normalized ranks of inferred template counts within each repertoire. In a later analysis, generation probabilities were computed using a VDJ recombination model fitted to out-of-frame rearrangements, and the results were checked against IGoR. Hypergeometric tests were used in a later analysis to score TCR-TCR, TCR-HLA and TCR-CMV co-occurrence, with a repertoire-size bias correction applied to the TCR pairs. To estimate false discovery rates, a later analysis permuted the HLA or CMV assignments 20 times. In a later analysis, co-occurring TCRs were grouped using DBSCAN, and TCRdist sequence similarity was added for clustering within HLA-allele-positive subsets. Repertoires with fewer than 30,000 or more than 120,000 public chains were left out of co-occurrence clustering, as were five repertoires with anomalous nucleotide sharing. This immuneACCESS table, as held by TCRdb, lists in-frame sequences with V and J called but not all clones. Of the missing ones, under half trace to an unresolved V gene in checked studies; the others have no known cause. V and J calls and clone size are copied from that table; D and trimming were computed from the DNA. The table held for this sample gives 96,000 or so clones. The ten most abundant clones make up roughly 3.4% of the sample.

V sheds 4 bases and J sheds 0 bases, leaving 18 bases between their ends. Per the germline V gene (reference sequence), GTSNPN is the CDR1 and SVGIG is the CDR2. From the cysteine up to the phenylalanine, the CDR3 has a length of 16 residues. The CDR3 DNA has 48 bases and is translated from base 1. On this clone itself: Its antigen is not yet known.

The cohort consisted of approximately 690 healthy bone marrow donors. All cohort members were sampled while nominally healthy, although unrecorded immune exposures were likely present. The donor was CMV seronegative and was included in the group of 352 seronegative cohort members. A peripheral blood sample was provided by each donor, and peripheral blood mononuclear cells were used for TCR beta sequencing. The Qiagen DNeasy Blood Extraction Kit was used to extract genomic DNA from the blood cell samples. The chain uses TRBV30 and TRBJ1-1, with the D gene call left open. The sequence came from a woman younger than 45 in good health and CMV-seronegative. The material sequenced was PBMCs. The bases are TGTGCCTGGACCCACCCGAGAGGGCTGATGAACACTGAAGCTTTCTTT. This sequence encodes CAWTHPRGLMNTEAFF. When the CDR3 is completed using the reference TRBV30 and TRBJ1-1 genes on either side, the full variable domain is SQTIHQWPATLVQPVGSPLSLECTVEGTSNPNLYWYRQAAGRGLQLLFYSVGIGQISSEVPQNLSASRPQDRQFILSSKKLLLSDSGFYLCAWTHPRGLMNTEAFFGQGTRLTVV.